The clone carrying this T cell receptor beta chain appeared a single time. This entry belongs to a study of control samples from healthy donors and cancer patients. Measured with immunoSEQ multiplex PCR; TCRdb has only the in-frame clones, and not every one. The sample consists of some 120,000 clones, around nine tenths of them appearing once. Germline CDR1 LNHDA, CDR2 SQIVND (reference sequence). This CDR3 is 15 amino acids long. V was clipped by 3 bases and J by 6 bases, with 14 bases between them. This receptor was obtained from a man aged 25 to 40 in good health. The chain has TRBV19 and TRBJ1-4; D may be TRBD1 (5 bases). Sequencing input: blood. The CDR3 protein is CASSMLRDGYEKLFF. Written as DNA, the CDR3 is TGTGCCAGTAGTATGTTGCGGGACGGATATGAAAAACTGTTTTTT. The entire variable domain, with the rest obtained from reference TRBV19 and TRBJ1-4, is as follows: DGGITQSPKYLFRKEGQNVTLSCEQNLNHDAMYWYRQDPGQGLRLIYYSQIVNDFQKGDIAEGYSVSREKKESFPLTVTSAQKNPTAFYLCASSMLRDGYEKLFFGSGTQLSVL.